This is a list of T cell receptor beta chains from one sample in a study of T cell repertoires in cytomegalovirus infection. TCRdb itself ran the reads through MiXCR, one entry per CDR3 protein. Here the sample spans fewer than 1,000,000 distinct CDR3 sequences, around 30% being singletons. Their antigen targets remain unknown. Sequencing was performed on cultured CD8+ T cells from PBMCs, taken from culture after CMV antigen stimulation. These receptors came from a human donor in good health (CMV status not recorded). Some clones in this sample may be carry-over from other donors' samples. The conserved cysteine and the conserved F or W are not part of the CDR3 here. The order of the fields is V gene, CDR3 protein.

>TRBV24-1
ATSDYKGGYT
>TRBV2
ASIPDRPIWERSPLH
>TRBV29-1
SVPTGITGELF
>TRBV9
ASSRPPPRGVQETQY
>TRBV6-5
ASSYSFGGNEQF
>TRBV29-1
SASSRELYGYT
>TRBV9
ASSAAPTGVGGTEAF
>TRBV10-3
VISEGVGAPTYEQY
>TRBV5-4
ASSFYGQTETQY
>TRBV13
ASSFDPTDTQY
>TRBV25-1
ASAPRVELYEQY
>TRBV3-1
ASSQLASNEQF
>TRBV28
AATGTSGDPNTDTQY
>TRBV4-3
ASSYRVSKNNEQF
>TRBV12-5
ASGSSGIGNEQF
>TRBV10-3
AIREWGESGNTIY
>TRBV7-2
ASSPMDEQF
>TRBV12-3/TRBV12-4
ASSSPDRQLEQF
>TRBV7-4
ASILGTTTDTQY
>TRBV12-5
ASGLVAGREAAF
>TRBV19
ASSPQSWSSYNSPLH
>TRBV5-1
ASSQSGSDGYT
>TRBV6-5
ASSYYQGAGDEQF
>TRBV7-9
ASSRGQPSNEKLF
>TRBV19
VSSTGLAGFEQF
>TRBV15
ATSRGLAQVKDTQY
>TRBV6-1
ASSADRKAKNIQY
>TRBV2
ASASTATYEQY
>TRBV12-3/TRBV12-4
ASSGGTSEF
>TRBV20-1
SARDWKQVVTDTQY
>TRBV4-1
ASSQVGADTQY
>TRBV10-2
ASSEFSGGQKY
>TRBV7-9
ASSSSGGWADTQY
>TRBV7-9
ASSRLAGDSYNEQF
>TRBV12-5
ASGWDTLTYNEQF
>TRBV7-6
ASSAPGTLYNEQF
>TRBV7-2
ASSPADVRSNSPLH
>TRBV9
ASSPGRRLVVTDTQY
>TRBV4-1
ASSLLSAPGTDTQY
>TRBV11-2
ASSRQGSNTEAF